These 28 T cell receptor beta chains were all obtained from the same sample, sequenced in a study of early T cells in non-severe SARS-CoV-2 infection (dated by TCRdb to about 2021). Receptor amplification or capture employed 5' RACE. TCRdb names NextSeq 500 as the instrument used. TCRdb ran its own pipeline on the public reads, namely fastp trimming at Q25 and MiXCR clone calling, and kept in-frame beta chains. For every CDR3 protein sequence, its rows merge into one entry that carries the most common genes and DNA. Across this sample there are 95,000 to 110,000 distinct CDR3 sequences, with roughly 10% seen only once. The ten largest clones capture approximately 7.3% of the sample. The sequenced sample was whole blood. The receptor source for this set is an adult who was a healthcare worker with PCR-confirmed SARS-CoV-2 infection or an uninfected control (not recorded which).

This clonotype was detected many times. The chain employs TRBV18 and TRBJ1-2, with D hard to call. Deletions cut 0 bases from V and 8 bases from J, with 22 bases between. The CDR3 totals 17 residues. Germline CDR1 KGHSH, CDR2 LQKENI. CDR3 nucleotide sequence: TGTGCCAGCTCACCACCGAACAGCTCTCCTACCGCCTTAGGCTACACCTTC. Translating gives CASSPPNSSPTALGYTF.

This clonotype was recorded at least ten times. This chain connects TRBV21-1 to TRBJ1-5; the listed D gene, TRBD1, was not tested against the DNA. TRBV21-1 is annotated as a pseudogene. The length of the CDR3 is 15 residues. This chain's CDR3 is CASSKLRQRNQPQHF. In DNA, the CDR3 is TGTGCCAGCAGCAAACTACGACAGCGCAATCAGCCCCAGCATTTT.

This clonotype was recorded many times. J is TRBJ2-3 and V is TRBV10-3; 12 bases agree with TRBD2. The junction had 10 bases not matched to a gene; V was cut back by 3 bases and J by 9 bases. This CDR3 has 16 residues. Germline V lookup: CDR1 ENHRY, CDR2 SYGVKD. CDR3 DNA sequence: TGTGCCATCAGTGAACCTAGCGGGAGGGCACAGAGCACGCAGTATTTT. It translates to CAISEPSGRAQSTQYF.

This clonotype showed up many times. This chain connects TRBV10-3 to TRBJ1-3, with D possibly being TRBD1 (6 bases). Trimming pared 6 bases from V and 1 base from J, leaving 7 bases between. The V gene's germline CDR1 is ENHRY and CDR2 SYGVKD. This CDR3 has 13 amino acids. The DNA of the CDR3 is TGTGCCATCAGGGACAGTTCTGGAAACACCATATATTTT. It yields the protein CAIRDSSGNTIYF.

This chain connects TRBV7-2 to TRBJ2-1, with D possibly called TRBD1 or TRBD2 (5 bases each). Trimming stripped 6 bases from V and 9 bases from J, with 18 bases between. Germline CDR1 and CDR2: SGHTA and FQGNSA. The CDR3 is made up of 14 amino acids. The CDR3 loop reads CASRRMGELGEQFF. In DNA form, the CDR3 reads TGTGCCAGCAGACGGATGGGGGAGCTAGGTGAGCAGTTCTTC.

A few counts support this clonotype. The chain recombines TRBV3-1 with TRBJ2-7; D is ambiguous. The ends were cut back, 0 bases at V and 10 bases at J, with 10 bases in the middle. The CDR3 spans 12 residues. Germline assignment: CDR1 LGHDT and CDR2 YNNKEL (reference sequence). The CDR3 DNA reads as TGTGCCAGCAGCCAAGACACGCAGCCCCAGTACTTC. It encodes CASSQDTQPQYF.

This clonotype has ten or more counts. The CDR3 DNA reads as TGCGCCAGCAGCCAAGGGGGTCGGGAGCCAGATACGCAGTATTTT. Residues: CASSQGGREPDTQYF. The chain carries TRBV4-3 and TRBJ2-3, with D possibly matching TRBD2 (6 bases). CDR3 length equals 15 residues. V lost 1 base and J 4 bases, leaving 12 bases between the germline ends. In germline, CDR1 is LGHNA, CDR2 YSLEER.

This clonotype was detected only a few times. The chain links TRBV18 to TRBJ1-5; 7 nucleotides line up with TRBD1. This CDR3 contains 14 residues. CDR1 is KGHSH, CDR2 LQKENI, per germline. V lost 5 bases and J lost 3; bases outside the gene matches: 4. Here the CDR3 reads CASSTTGVNQPQHF. The CDR3 DNA sequence: TGTGCCAGCTCAACAACAGGGGTCAATCAGCCCCAGCATTTT.

This sequence joins TRBV10-1 and TRBJ2-7; the D is unclear. The CDR3 loop spans 14 amino acids. Germline CDR1 and CDR2: WNHNN and SYGVQD (reference sequence). The V and J ends lost 5 bases and 0 bases respectively, with 11 bases between them. The CDR3 reads CASSPKGYSYEQYF. The DNA for the CDR3 is TGCGCCAGCAGTCCCAAGGGTTACTCCTACGAGCAGTACTTC.

This chain connects TRBV5-5 to TRBJ2-3; D may be TRBD1 or TRBD2 (5 bases each). CDR1 and CDR2 (germline): SGHKS, YYEKEE (reference sequence). Deletions cut 4 bases from V and 4 bases from J, with 13 bases between. CDR3 length: 14 residues. CDR3 nucleotides: TGTGCCAGCAGCCCCCGGGACCCGTCAGATACGCAGTATTTT. This gives the protein CASSPRDPSDTQYF.

This clonotype was found many times. The chain uses TRBV12-3 or TRBV12-4 and TRBJ2-7; tentatively, D is TRBD2 (7 bases). V was clipped by 5 bases and J by 1 base, with 15 bases between them. The length of the CDR3 is 15 residues. CDR3 bases: TGTGCCAGCAGTCCGGGAGGCAGGGGATCCTACGAGCAGTACTTC. It yields the protein CASSPGGRGSYEQYF.

This clonotype was observed a handful of times. The genes are TRBV7-3 and TRBJ2-3; TRBD1 aligns across 8 bases. J was trimmed by 4 bases and V by 5 bases; bases with no gene match: 5. Germline V gene data show CDR1 as SGHTA and CDR2 as FQGTGA. This CDR3 region has 14 residues. CDR3 residues: CASSPYRGADTQYF. The CDR3 DNA is TGTGCCAGCAGCCCCTACAGGGGGGCAGATACGCAGTATTTT.

This clonotype was found a few times. The chain uses TRBV10-3 and TRBJ2-7, with D possibly being TRBD2 (5 bases). Trimming cost V 4 bases and J 7 bases, with 14 bases left between them. The CDR3 has 13 amino acids. The germline V gene encodes CDR1 ENHRY and CDR2 SYGVKD. Written as DNA, the CDR3 is TGTGCCATCAGTGGAGGACGGGAAAGGGAGCAGTACTTC. Its translation is CAISGGREREQYF.

This clonotype was recorded many times. This rearrangement joins TRBV7-8 to TRBJ2-1, with a tentative D call TRBD2 (5 bases). The CDR3 covers 13 residues. Germline V gene data show CDR1 as SGHVS and CDR2 as FQNEAQ. Between the trimmed V and J ends, which lost 5 bases and 9 bases, there was a span of 14 bases. CDR3 loop: CASSLRGLTEQFF. DNA for the CDR3: TGTGCCAGCAGCCTACGTGGACTTACTGAGCAGTTCTTC.

The CDR3, as DNA: TGTGCCAGCTCATCGGACAGGAGCAATCAGCCCCAGCATTTT. Protein sequence: CASSSDRSNQPQHF. The chain couples TRBV18 to TRBJ1-5, with 7 bases aligning to TRBD1. This CDR3 is 14 amino acids long. With V trimmed by 5 bases and J by 1 base, 2 bases remained unmatched. CDR1 KGHSH and CDR2 LQKENI come from the germline V gene.

The V call is TRBV18, the J call TRBJ2-5; no clear D. CDR3 length equals 15 residues. In germline, CDR1 is KGHSH, CDR2 LQKENI. V was clipped by 3 bases and J by 5 bases, with 16 bases between them. Here the CDR3 reads CASSPKSRAAETQYF. The CDR3 nucleotides are TGTGCCAGCTCACCGAAGTCGCGAGCCGCGGAGACCCAGTACTTC.

The CDR3 DNA follows: TGTGCCAGCAGTTACTCGACGAGGGAGCAGTACTTC. Protein: CASSYSTREQYF. The V gene is TRBV6-2 or TRBV6-3, the J gene TRBJ2-7; no firm D call. This CDR3 is 12 amino acids long. Trimming stripped 0 bases from V and 7 bases from J, with 7 bases between. Germline V gene lookup returns CDR1 MNHEY and CDR2 SVGEGT.

This clonotype was seen many times. This chain uses TRBV12-3 or TRBV12-4 with TRBJ2-5, with 9 bases lining up with TRBD2. Trimming took 3 bases from V and 2 from J; bases not matched to a gene: 1. The CDR3 runs to 14 residues. The CDR3 DNA is TGTGCCAGCAGTTTGACTAGCGGACAAGAGACCCAGTACTTC. This codes for CASSLTSGQETQYF.

This chain uses TRBV12-3 or TRBV12-4 with TRBJ2-1; D gene unclear. Trimming took 6 bases from V and 7 from J, leaving 10 bases between them. CDR3 length: 12 residues. DNA for the CDR3: TGTGCCAGCAGCCGCGGTTTTAATGAGCAGTTCTTC. Its translation is CASSRGFNEQFF.

This clonotype has a count of ten or more. This sequence joins TRBV27 and TRBJ1-2; weak D call: TRBD1 (5 bases). Between the trimmed V and J ends, which lost 3 bases and 4 bases, there was a span of 12 bases. Germline V gives CDR1 MNHEY, CDR2 SMNVEV (reference sequence). CDR3 length equals 14 residues. CDR3 region: CASSLSQGTYGYTF. For the CDR3, the DNA is TGTGCCAGCAGTTTGTCCCAGGGTACCTATGGCTACACCTTC.

This clonotype was seen only a few times. The V call is TRBV28, the J call TRBJ2-1; 7 bases align to TRBD2. The ends lost 5 bases at V and 0 bases at J; junction bases unmatched: 7. This CDR3 contains 16 residues. The germline gives CDR1 MDHEN, CDR2 SYDVKM. CDR3 protein: CASSPASGASYNEQFF. The CDR3 DNA reads TGTGCCAGCAGTCCTGCTAGCGGAGCCTCCTACAATGAGCAGTTCTTC.

A few counts support this clonotype. The chain joins TRBV25-1 to TRBJ2-1, with D possibly being TRBD1 (5 bases). The CDR3 is 15 residues long. Trimming cost V 1 base and J 5 bases, with 12 bases left between them. In germline, CDR1 is MGHDK, CDR2 SYGVNS. CDR3 amino acids: CASSELGLGHNEQFF. The DNA for the CDR3 is TGTGCCAGCAGTGAATTGGGCTTGGGGCACAATGAGCAGTTCTTC.

There are many counts of this clonotype. V and J are TRBV7-6 and TRBJ2-2; maybe TRBD1 (6 bases). V lost 4 bases, J lost 3 bases, and 12 bases lay in between. From germline, CDR1 is SGHVS and CDR2 FNYEAQ. This CDR3 contains 15 residues. CDR3 loop: CASSSRNRDTGELFF. CDR3 in DNA: TGTGCCAGCAGCTCCCGAAACAGGGACACCGGGGAGCTGTTTTTT.

This clonotype was counted at least ten times. V and J are TRBV5-4 and TRBJ2-3; D gene ambiguous. The V end lost 0 bases, the J end lost 5 bases, and 13 bases lay between the germline ends. Germline CDR1 and CDR2: SGHNT and YYREEE (reference sequence). The CDR3 runs to 15 residues. The CDR3 loop reads CASSLVAGRRDTQYF. The DNA for the CDR3 is TGTGCCAGCAGCTTGGTCGCAGGCCGCCGAGATACGCAGTATTTT. The full variable domain, completed using reference TRBV5-4 and TRBJ2-3, is ETGVTQSPTHLIKTRGQQVTLRCSSQSGHNTVSWYQQALGQGPQFIFQYYREEENGRGNFPPRFSGLQFPNYSSELNVNALELDDSALYLCASSLVAGRRDTQYFGPGTRLTVL.

This clonotype was seen only a few times. The CDR3 reads CSAIGNKSGELFF. The CDR3 nucleotides are TGCAGTGCTATCGGAAATAAATCCGGGGAGCTGTTTTTT. The genes are TRBV20-1 and TRBJ2-2; D gene unclear. The V and J ends lost 4 bases and 6 bases respectively, with 12 bases between them. CDR1 and CDR2 (germline): DFQATT, SNEGSKA (reference sequence). CDR3 length: 13 residues.

This clonotype was recorded many times. The chain is built from TRBV28 and TRBJ2-1; D is undetermined. Germline CDR1 MDHEN, CDR2 SYDVKM. V lost 7 bases to trimming and J lost 8 bases, with 6 bases between them. The CDR3 consists of 10 residues. The CDR3 nucleotides read TGTGCCAGCAAGGGATATGAGCAGTTCTTC. Translating gives CASKGYEQFF.

This clonotype was seen only a few times. This chain links TRBV5-1 with TRBJ2-2; D unresolved. This CDR3 comprises 15 residues. V lost 4 bases and J lost 6, with 16 bases in between. Germline values: CDR1 SGHRS, CDR2 YFSETQ. The DNA of the CDR3 is TGCGCCAGCAGCCACCTCCTGTCCTCCCCCGGGGAGCTGTTTTTT. The encoded protein is CASSHLLSSPGELFF.

The chain joins TRBV29-1 to TRBJ2-1; possibly TRBD1 for D (6 bases). Germline V gene lookup returns CDR1 SQVTM and CDR2 ANQGSEA. V lost 4 bases and J lost 8, with 15 bases in between. The CDR3 runs 13 residues. CDR3 DNA: TGCAGCGTTGTCGAGGGGGATCTGGATGAGCAGTTCTTC. Translation: CSVVEGDLDEQFF.